What follows are 22 T cell receptor beta chains derived from one specimen sequenced in a study of blood T cell repertoires in COVID-19. Method: immunoSEQ multiplex PCR; TCRdb's copy keeps in-frame clones and lacks some. In the table there are about 210,000 clones, around nine tenths of which are singletons. Sequenced material: peripheral blood. These TCRs come from a woman aged 40 to 50 with acute or convalescent COVID-19.

This clone appeared a few times. The CDR3 is CASSPDRDAYEQYV. CDR3 coding DNA: TGTGCCAGCAGCCCGGACAGGGACGCCTACGAGCAGTACGTC. The chain recombines TRBV5-6 with TRBJ2-7; 8 bases are a match to TRBD1. Trimming took 4 bases from V and 2 from J; bases not matched to a gene: 5. This CDR3 comprises 14 residues. Germline values: CDR1 SGHDT, CDR2 YYEEEE.

V usage is TRBV3-1 (or the pseudogene TRBV3-2) and J usage is TRBJ1-5; no reliable D call. This CDR3 is built from 14 residues. Per germline, CDR1 LGHDT and CDR2 YNNKEL (reference sequence). V was shortened by 4 bases and J by 3 bases, with 10 bases between the two germline ends. CDR3 residues: CASSPVSHNQPQHF. The CDR3 bases are TGTGCCAGCAGCCCCGTTAGCCACAATCAGCCCCAGCATTTT.

CDR3 nucleotide sequence: TGTGCCAGCAGCCGCAGTGTAAGTGGCTACACCTTC. Its protein is CASSRSVSGYTF. The J gene is TRBJ1-2, the V gene TRBV3-1 (or the pseudogene TRBV3-2), with no clear D. The germline V gene encodes CDR1 LGHDT and CDR2 YNNKEL (reference sequence). The CDR3 is 12 amino acids. Trimming removed 4 bases from V and 7 bases from J, with 10 bases in between.

This chain links TRBV19 with TRBJ1-4; the match to TRBD1 covers 8 bases. Trimming removed 2 bases from V and 7 bases from J; junction bases left unmatched: 6. The germline gives CDR1 LNHDA, CDR2 SQIVND (reference sequence). The CDR3 runs 15 residues. For the CDR3, the DNA is TGTGCCAGTAGTATACAGGGGGCAATACGTGAAAAACTGTTTTTT. Translation gives CASSIQGAIREKLFF.

This rearrangement joins TRBV7-9 to TRBJ1-1; D gene uncertain. The CDR3 length is 15 residues. The V and J ends lost 0 bases and 3 bases respectively, with 11 bases between them. CDR1 is SEHNR and CDR2 is FQNEAQ in the germline V gene (reference sequence). The CDR3 region is CASSLARGRDTEAFF. The CDR3 DNA reads as TGTGCCAGCAGCTTAGCGAGAGGGAGAGACACTGAAGCTTTCTTT.

This sequence joins TRBV11-2 and TRBJ1-2; the D gene is possibly TRBD1 (5 bases). Germline V gene sequence: CDR1 SGHAT, CDR2 FQNNGV. This CDR3 is 15 amino acids long. Trimming left V 5 bases short and J 4 bases short, with 17 bases between. The CDR3 region is CASSRDGGGVYGYTF. The CDR3 bases are TGTGCCAGCAGCCGAGACGGGGGGGGAGTCTATGGCTACACCTTC.

Points on this clone: Other DNA sequences within the sample encode an identical CDR3. The rearrangement uses TRBV5-6 and TRBJ1-5; 7 bases match TRBD1. The germline gives CDR1 SGHDT, CDR2 YYEEEE. V lost 3 bases, J lost 2 bases, and 2 bases stayed unmatched. This CDR3 has 14 amino acids. The CDR3 DNA reads TGTGCCAGCAGCTGGGGGACAGGCAATCAGCCCCAGCATTTT. Its protein is CASSWGTGNQPQHF.

The V call is TRBV27, the J call TRBJ1-1; no clear D gene. V was shortened by 5 bases and J by 0 bases, with 16 bases between the two germline ends. CDR1 and CDR2 from the germline V gene are MNHEY and SMNVEV (reference sequence). The CDR3 contains 16 residues. The CDR3 sequence is CASSTPPAGLNTEAFF. CDR3 nucleotides: TGTGCCAGCAGTACCCCCCCGGCAGGATTGAACACTGAAGCTTTCTTT.

V and J are TRBV6-5 and TRBJ1-5; no reliable D call. The CDR3 is 14 residues long. The V end lost 7 bases, the J end lost 5 bases, and 15 bases lay between the germline ends. Germline-derived CDR1 and CDR2 are MNHEY and SVGAGI. CDR3 nucleotides: TGTGCCAGCATCTCCGGAGGGTTAGATCAGCCCCAGCATTTT. Protein product: CASISGGLDQPQHF.

J is TRBJ1-1 and V is TRBV14, with D perhaps TRBD1 (6 bases). CDR3 length: 11 residues. The V end was cut by 4 bases, the J end by 11 bases, with 11 bases between. CDR1 and CDR2 from the germline V gene are SGHDN and FVKESK. CDR3 bases: TGTGCCAGCAGCCCGGCGGGGGCTGCTTTCTTT. This sequence encodes CASSPAGAAFF.

The V gene is TRBV11-3, the J gene TRBJ2-3, with a possible D match to TRBD2 (5 bases). This CDR3 is built from 14 residues. The V end was cut by 1 base, the J end by 6 bases, with 11 bases between. Germline-derived CDR1 and CDR2 are SGHNT and YENEEA. CDR3 residues: CASSLGPRGDTQYF. CDR3 sequence (DNA): TGTGCCAGCAGCTTAGGCCCCCGAGGGGATACGCAGTATTTT.

V is TRBV3-1 (or the pseudogene TRBV3-2) and J is TRBJ1-5; 7 bases align to TRBD1. Germline CDR1 LGHDT, CDR2 YNNKEL (reference sequence). V lost 3 bases to trimming and J lost 2 bases; unmatched junction nucleotides: 10. The CDR3 loop spans 17 amino acids. The CDR3 nucleotides are TGTGCCAGCAGCCAGACCGGACAGGCGCGGGGCAATCAGCCCCAGCATTTT. Translating it yields CASSQTGQARGNQPQHF.

This sequence joins TRBV4-1 and TRBJ1-2; the D is unclear. Germline lookup yields CDR1 MGHRA and CDR2 YSYEKL. Trimming stripped 3 bases from V and 2 bases from J, with 16 bases between. CDR3 size: 16 residues. The CDR3 reads CASSQFLGGINYGYTF. The CDR3 bases are TGCGCCAGCAGCCAGTTCTTAGGAGGGATAAACTATGGCTACACCTTC.

This chain joins TRBV18 and TRBJ1-5; TRBD1 is a possible D gene (5 bases). Germline V lookup: CDR1 KGHSH, CDR2 LQKENI. This CDR3 contains 14 residues. Trimming cost V 4 bases and J 3 bases, with 10 bases left between them. The CDR3: CASSQGVNNQPQHF. DNA of the CDR3: TGTGCCAGCTCACAAGGGGTGAACAATCAGCCCCAGCATTTT.

This clone appeared once. This chain connects TRBV7-3 to TRBJ2-3, with D unresolved. Per germline, CDR1 SGHTA and CDR2 FQGTGA. The V and J ends lost 5 bases and 4 bases respectively, with 13 bases between them. CDR3 length: 14 residues. CDR3 DNA sequence: TGTGCCAGCAGCCTCTACCAGGCCGCAGATACGCAGTATTTT. Translating gives CASSLYQAADTQYF.

The chain recombines TRBV13 with TRBJ2-2; 11 bases line up with TRBD2. There are 18 residues in the CDR3. Trimming removed 4 bases from V and 2 bases from J; junction bases left unmatched: 9. The germline CDR1 and CDR2 sequences are PRHDT and FYEKMQ (reference sequence). This CDR3 reads CASSSDLAGGPNTGELFF. CDR3 DNA sequence: TGTGCCAGCAGCTCGGATCTAGCGGGGGGCCCCAACACCGGGGAGCTGTTTTTT.

The chain has TRBV9 and TRBJ2-3; D unclear. V was pared by 4 bases and J by 0 bases, with 15 bases between. The CDR3 covers 16 residues. Germline CDR1 and CDR2: SGDLS and YYNGEE. The CDR3 nucleotides are TGTGCCAGCAGCTCCCGTCGGGTGGCCAGCACAGATACGCAGTATTTT. Its translation: CASSSRRVASTDTQYF.

This chain uses TRBV19 with TRBJ1-1, with D hard to call. Germline values: CDR1 LNHDA, CDR2 SQIVND (reference sequence). This CDR3 has 14 residues. Trimming stripped 1 base from V and 0 bases from J, with 6 bases between. CDR3: CASSIATMNTEAFF. Here the CDR3 DNA reads TGTGCCAGTAGTATAGCTACCATGAACACTGAAGCTTTCTTT.

This clone has a handful of counts. The rearrangement links TRBV9 to TRBJ1-2; no reliable D call. Looked up from germline, CDR1 is SGDLS and CDR2 is YYNGEE. V was trimmed by 4 bases and J by 0 bases, leaving 7 bases between them. The CDR3 runs to 13 residues. CDR3 amino acids: CASSTEPNYGYTF. The CDR3 DNA follows: TGTGCCAGCAGCACAGAGCCTAACTATGGCTACACCTTC. The whole variable domain, filled in from reference TRBV9 and TRBJ1-2, reads DSGVTQTPKHLITATGQRVTLRCSPRSGDLSVYWYQQSLDQGLQFLIQYYNGEERAKGNILERFSAQQFPDLHSELNLSSLELGDSALYFCASSTEPNYGYTFGSGTRLTVV.

This sequence joins TRBV11-2 and TRBJ1-1, with 9 bases that match TRBD1. CDR1 is SGHAT, CDR2 FQNNGV, per germline. Trimming at V came to 4 bases and at J to 4 bases, leaving 7 bases not matched to a gene. The CDR3 is 15 amino acids. The CDR3 coding sequence is TGTGCCAGCAGCTCGGGGACAGGGCTAGGCACTGAAGCTTTCTTT. This sequence encodes CASSSGTGLGTEAFF.

V and J are TRBV5-6 and TRBJ1-2; 7 bases agree with TRBD1. The length of the CDR3 is 14 residues. The germline gives CDR1 SGHDT, CDR2 YYEEEE. Trimming at V came to 4 bases and at J to 4 bases, leaving 7 bases not matched to a gene. CDR3 nucleotide sequence: TGTGCCAGCAGCGAACAGGGGCGCAGCTATGGCTACACCTTC. It codes for CASSEQGRSYGYTF.

V gene TRBV5-4 combines with J gene TRBJ1-1; 8 positions agree with TRBD1. CDR3 size: 13 residues. Unmatched junction bases numbered 3, after V lost 0 bases and J lost 8 bases. Looked up from germline, CDR1 is SGHNT and CDR2 is YYREEE (reference sequence). The DNA of the CDR3 is TGTGCCAGCAGCTTGGAGACAGGGGAAGAAGCTTTCTTT. Its protein is CASSLETGEEAFF. Combining the CDR3 with reference TRBV5-4 and TRBJ1-1 gives the whole variable domain ETGVTQSPTHLIKTRGQQVTLRCSSQSGHNTVSWYQQALGQGPQFIFQYYREEENGRGNFPPRFSGLQFPNYSSELNVNALELDDSALYLCASSLETGEEAFFGQGTRLTVV.